This T cell receptor beta chain originates from a study of T cells in Graves' hyperthyroidism and ophthalmopathy. Findings and limits, study-wide: Expanded thyroid clonotypes (above 0.001) were mostly also found in blood. In simple terms, a model built on 13 V-J features told ophthalmopathy apart from stable hyperthyroidism.

This clonotype was seen more than once but under ten times. What it binds is unknown. Uncontrolled infection, other autoimmune disease, pregnancy or lactation disqualified patients from enrolment. Germline CDR1 reads SGDLS; CDR2 reads YYNGEE. With V trimmed by 0 bases and J by 6 bases, 4 bases remained unmatched. This CDR3 is 15 amino acids long. Researchers amplified the TCR beta CDR3 regions from RNA transcripts. Primed by the HTBI set, a first-round RT-PCR was run on the TCR CDR3. TCRdb analysed the multiplex PCR reads with MiXCR anew, one entry per CDR3 protein. The sample shows hundreds of thousands of distinct CDR3 sequences, just under 45% of them seen only once.

The sequence came from an adult man with Graves' disease, either hyperthyroidism or ophthalmopathy (not recorded which). The V call is TRBV9, the J call TRBJ1-4; 8 bases line up with TRBD1. The sequenced sample was peripheral blood or thyroid tissue (not recorded which). As DNA, the CDR3 is TGTGCCAGCAGCGTAGGAACAGGGGGAGATGAAAAACTGTTTTTT. Encoded protein: CASSVGTGGDEKLFF.